Presented here are 10 T cell receptor beta chains from one specimen sequenced in a study of blood T cell repertoires in COVID-19. The data were produced by immunoSEQ multiplex PCR, yet TCRdb's version contains in-frame clones alone and is incomplete. The sample includes around 21,000 clones, 80% to 90% of them seen just once. Input material: peripheral blood. These TCRs come from an elderly woman with active COVID-19.

J is TRBJ2-5 and V is TRBV12-3 or TRBV12-4, with 7 bases lining up with TRBD1. This CDR3 comprises 13 residues. Trimming at V came to 7 bases and at J to 5 bases, leaving 7 bases not matched to a gene. The chain's CDR3 is CASTPDRVETQYF. In DNA form, the CDR3 reads TGTGCCAGCACTCCAGACAGGGTCGAGACCCAGTACTTC.

The chain is built from TRBV10-2 and TRBJ2-7; TRBD1 aligns across 7 bases. After removal of 3 bases from V and 5 bases from J, the junction contained 16 bases not matched to a gene. The CDR3 runs 17 residues. Germline V gives CDR1 WSHSY, CDR2 SAAADI. As DNA, the CDR3 is TGCGCCAGCAGTGAAGTACGACGGGCAGGGGGACCGGACGAGCAGTACTTC. Residues: CASSEVRRAGGPDEQYF.

DNA of the CDR3: TGTGCCTGGAGTGTAGGGGAAAGCAATCAGCCCCAGCATTTT. Translated: CAWSVGESNQPQHF. The chain recombines TRBV30 with TRBJ1-5; tentatively, D is TRBD1 (5 bases). The CDR3 covers 14 residues. V was cut by 0 bases and J by 1 base, with 7 bases left in between. Germline lookup yields CDR1 GTSNPN and CDR2 SVGIG (reference sequence).

V is TRBV5-5 and J is TRBJ2-5; 16 positions agree with TRBD2. The CDR3 is 17 amino acids. J lost 4 bases, V lost 6 bases, and 9 bases had no gene match. CDR1 is SGHKS and CDR2 is YYEKEE in the germline V gene (reference sequence). CDR3: CASKIRGTSGGAETQYF. CDR3 nucleotide sequence: TGTGCCAGCAAAATACGAGGGACTAGCGGGGGGGCAGAGACCCAGTACTTC.

The chain uses TRBV3-1 (or the pseudogene TRBV3-2) and TRBJ2-2; possibly TRBD2 for D (5 bases). This CDR3 is 15 amino acids long. The V and J ends lost 4 bases and 4 bases respectively, with 13 bases between them. Germline-derived CDR1 and CDR2 are LGHDT and YNNKEL (reference sequence). The CDR3 nucleotides read TGTGCCAGCAGCCCCGGACTTCCCGTCACCGGGGAGCTGTTTTTT. It is translated as CASSPGLPVTGELFF.

This clone was detected once. The chain is built from TRBV3-1 (or the pseudogene TRBV3-2) and TRBJ2-5; D perhaps matches TRBD2 (5 bases). The CDR3 length is 15 residues. Trimming took 0 bases from V and 1 from J, leaving 9 bases between them. Germline lookup yields CDR1 LGHDT and CDR2 YNNKEL (reference sequence). This CDR3 is CASSQDHGVQETQYF. The CDR3 DNA reads TGTGCCAGCAGCCAAGATCACGGGGTCCAAGAGACCCAGTACTTC.

The chain couples TRBV10-3 to TRBJ2-3; no clear D. From germline, CDR1 is ENHRY and CDR2 SYGVKD. V dropped 2 bases and J dropped 3 bases, with 6 bases sitting between them. There are 13 residues in the CDR3. CDR3 sequence (DNA): TGTGCCATCAGTGAGCGAGGAACAGATACGCAGTATTTT. Its translation: CAISERGTDTQYF.

This clone was seen more than once but under ten times. This chain uses TRBV5-4 with TRBJ2-2; the D is unclear. This CDR3 is 13 amino acids long. V lost 0 bases and J 6 bases, leaving 6 bases between the germline ends. CDR1 is SGHNT and CDR2 is YYREEE in the germline V gene (reference sequence). This CDR3 is CASSLELAGELFF. CDR3 nucleotides: TGTGCCAGCAGCTTGGAGCTAGCCGGGGAGCTGTTTTTT.

This rearrangement joins TRBV3-1 (or the pseudogene TRBV3-2) to TRBJ2-2, with D perhaps TRBD2 (6 bases). V was cut by 8 bases and J by 1 base, with 11 bases left in between. The CDR3 is 14 residues long. CDR1 is LGHDT and CDR2 is YNNKEL in the germline V gene (reference sequence). The CDR3 DNA is TGTGCCAGCTCCAGGCGGGGGAACACCGGGGAGCTGTTTTTT. This codes for CASSRRGNTGELFF.

The chain combines TRBV10-3 with TRBJ2-7; D is possibly TRBD1 (5 bases). V was shortened by 8 bases and J by 4 bases, with 15 bases between the two germline ends. Germline CDR1 ENHRY, CDR2 SYGVKD. This CDR3 has 13 residues. CDR3 loop: CAISPQAPYEQYF. CDR3 DNA: TGTGCCATCTCTCCACAGGCGCCATACGAGCAGTACTTC.